One and the same sample provided the 9 T cell receptor beta chains below, sequenced in a study of radiotherapy plus CTLA-4 blockade in lung cancer. Generated by immunoSEQ multiplex PCR, the TCRdb table keeps only in-frame clones and is missing some. The sample contains about 49,000 clones, roughly 85% of which appear only once. The sequencing here drew on peripheral blood, taken from a patient treated with radiotherapy plus ipilimumab. These receptors were obtained from a human donor with non-small cell lung cancer whose response to radiotherapy plus ipilimumab could not be evaluated.

The gene calls are TRBV7-8 and TRBJ2-5; 10 nucleotides agree with TRBD1. Judging by the DNA end, TRBJ2-7 fits better; the J call may be wrong. CDR3 length: 14 residues. Germline V gene lookup returns CDR1 SGHVS and CDR2 FQNEAQ. DNA of the CDR3: TGTGCCAGCAGCTTAGGGGGACAGGGGAACGAGCAGTACTTC. Amino acid sequence: CASSLGGQGNEQYF.

The chain recombines TRBV7-2 with TRBJ1-2; tentatively, D is TRBD1 (5 bases). The V and J ends lost 1 base and 5 bases respectively, with 11 bases between them. In germline, CDR1 is SGHTA, CDR2 FQGNSA. The CDR3 is 14 residues long. DNA of the CDR3: TGTGCCAGCAGCTTAGAGGGGCCCAATTATGGCTACACCTTC. This gives the protein CASSLEGPNYGYTF.

The gene calls are TRBV25-1 and TRBJ2-3, with 16 bases identical to TRBD2. The germline gives CDR1 MGHDK, CDR2 SYGVNS. There are 15 residues in the CDR3. Trimming removed 6 bases from V and 9 bases from J; junction bases left unmatched: 6. CDR3 loop: CASSGGLAGGHTQYF. The CDR3 DNA follows: TGTGCCAGCAGCGGGGGACTAGCGGGAGGGCACACGCAGTATTTT.

The genes are TRBV11-1 and TRBJ2-3; D unclear. The CDR3 runs to 15 residues. Germline-derived CDR1 and CDR2 are SGHAT and FQDESV (reference sequence). The V gene lost 3 bases and the J gene lost 4 bases, with 14 bases spanning the gap. The CDR3 loop is CASSFREVESDTQYF. CDR3 DNA sequence: TGTGCCAGCAGCTTCCGAGAGGTTGAATCAGATACGCAGTATTTT. The whole variable domain, filled in from reference TRBV11-1 and TRBJ2-3, reads EAEVAQSPRYKITEKSQAVAFWCDPISGHATLYWYRQILGQGPELLVQFQDESVVDDSQLPKDRFSAERLKGVDSTLKIQPAELGDSAMYLCASSFREVESDTQYFGPGTRLTVL.

The chain links TRBV6-6 to TRBJ2-1; D is undetermined. CDR1 is MNHNY, CDR2 SVGAGI, per germline (reference sequence). Trimming pared 2 bases from V and 5 bases from J, leaving 4 bases between. The CDR3 consists of 12 residues. The CDR3 DNA is TGTGCCAGCAGTTACGCAGACAATGAGCAGTTCTTC. It yields the protein CASSYADNEQFF.

This chain connects TRBV7-9 to TRBJ1-4; 8 bases align to TRBD1. CDR1 SEHNR and CDR2 FQNEAQ come from the germline V gene (reference sequence). V trimming: 5 bases; J trimming: 5 bases; junction bases outside the gene matches: 7. The CDR3 is made up of 15 amino acids. The CDR3 sequence: CASSADRGLNEKLFF. The CDR3 bases are TGTGCCAGCAGCGCCGACAGGGGACTAAATGAAAAACTGTTTTTT.

The chain is built from TRBV2 and TRBJ1-1, with TRBD1 identical over 12 bases. The V gene end was trimmed by 3 bases and the J gene end by 2 bases; junction bases not matched to a gene: 25. The CDR3 covers 23 residues. Germline-derived CDR1 and CDR2 are SNHLY and FYNNEI. The CDR3, as DNA: TGTGCCAGCAGTGACCTTTATATTCTTTTACGTCGGGACAGGGGGCCGCCAAACACTGAAGCTTTCTTT. Its translation is CASSDLYILLRRDRGPPNTEAFF.

This clone was counted once. The chain links TRBV6-1 to TRBJ1-3; a possible D gene is TRBD1 (5 bases). Germline V lookup: CDR1 MNHNS, CDR2 SASEGT. With 0 bases removed from V and 0 bases from J, the gap between germline ends came to 9 bases. This CDR3 contains 16 residues. The CDR3 DNA sequence: TGTGCCAGCAGTGAAGCTCCGGACAACTCTGGAAACACCATATATTTT. This codes for CASSEAPDNSGNTIYF.

The genes are TRBV6-6 and TRBJ2-5; D ambiguous. Gene TRBJ2-7 matches the end of the DNA better, so the J call may be wrong. Germline CDR1 MNHNY, CDR2 SVGAGI (reference sequence). The CDR3 is made up of 13 amino acids. CDR3 coding DNA: TGTGCCAGCATCCGGTCAGGTCTCTACGAGCAGTACTTC. Its translation is CASIRSGLYEQYF.